What follows is one T cell receptor beta chain and its context. The antigen is unknown. Intraepithelial and lamina propria lymphocytes were released after the graft tissue was processed. The data stem from a study of graft-versus-host responses after intestinal transplantation. The overall study: Anti-thymocyte globulin induction was given to all recipients, followed by tacrolimus and steroids for 3 to 4 years.

Looked up from germline, CDR1 is MDHEN and CDR2 is SYDVKM. The CDR3 consists of 16 residues. Trimming cost V 2 bases and J 6 bases; bases outside gene matches: 11. Study results and limitations: Detected in recipient marrow were GvH clones, some of which were first observed in ileum or blood.

Sequenced by immunoSEQ multiplex PCR; TCRdb stores in-frame clones only, minus some. The table has about 15,000 clones, less than 85% seen once. V and J are TRBV28 and TRBJ1-2, with TRBD1 matching 8 bases. This receptor was obtained from a human patient who received an intestinal transplant, so some T cells may come from the graft donor. Sequenced here: ileum tissue, sampled approximately 110 days after intestinal transplant. The CDR3 bases are TGTGCCAGCAGTTTAGTTAGCAGACAGGGGATTGATGGCTACACCTTC. Its translation is CASSLVSRQGIDGYTF.